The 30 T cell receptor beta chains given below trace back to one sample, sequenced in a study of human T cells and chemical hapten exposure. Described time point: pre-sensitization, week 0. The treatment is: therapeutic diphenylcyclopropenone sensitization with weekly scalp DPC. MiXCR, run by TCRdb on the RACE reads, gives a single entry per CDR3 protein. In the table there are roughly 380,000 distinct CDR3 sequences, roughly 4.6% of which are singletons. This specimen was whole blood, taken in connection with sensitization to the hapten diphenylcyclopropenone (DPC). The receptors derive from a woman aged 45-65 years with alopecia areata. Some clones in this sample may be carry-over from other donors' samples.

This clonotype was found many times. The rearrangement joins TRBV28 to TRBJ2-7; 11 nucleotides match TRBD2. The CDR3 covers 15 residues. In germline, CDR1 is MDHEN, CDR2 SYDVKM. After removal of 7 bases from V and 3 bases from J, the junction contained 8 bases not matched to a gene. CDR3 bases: TGTGCCAGCAACCCTCCCGGACTAGCGGGCTACGAGCAGTACTTC. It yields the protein CASNPPGLAGYEQYF.

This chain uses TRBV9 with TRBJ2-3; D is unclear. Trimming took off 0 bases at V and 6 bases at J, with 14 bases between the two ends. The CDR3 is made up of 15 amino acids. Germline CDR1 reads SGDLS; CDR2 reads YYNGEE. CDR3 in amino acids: CASSVEGETWDTQYF. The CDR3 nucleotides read TGTGCCAGCAGCGTAGAAGGAGAGACTTGGGATACGCAGTATTTT.

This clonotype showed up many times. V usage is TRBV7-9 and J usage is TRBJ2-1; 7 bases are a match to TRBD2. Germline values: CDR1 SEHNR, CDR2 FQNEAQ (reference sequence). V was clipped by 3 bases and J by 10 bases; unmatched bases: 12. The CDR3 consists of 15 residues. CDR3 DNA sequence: TGTGCCAGCAGCTTCCCACTAGCGCCTCCCTGGGAGCAGTTCTTC. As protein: CASSFPLAPPWEQFF.

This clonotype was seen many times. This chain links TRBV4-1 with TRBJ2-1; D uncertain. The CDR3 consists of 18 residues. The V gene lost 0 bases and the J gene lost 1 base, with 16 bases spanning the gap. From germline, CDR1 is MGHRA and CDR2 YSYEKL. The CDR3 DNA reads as TGCGCCAGCAGCCAAGATACCCTCGCACCTCCTTCCTACAATGAGCAGTTCTTC. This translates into CASSQDTLAPPSYNEQFF.

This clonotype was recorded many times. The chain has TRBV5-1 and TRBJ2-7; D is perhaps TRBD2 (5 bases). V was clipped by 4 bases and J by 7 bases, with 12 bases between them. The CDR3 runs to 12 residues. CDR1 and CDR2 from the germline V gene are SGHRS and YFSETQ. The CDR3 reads CASSLGSGEQYF. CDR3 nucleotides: TGCGCCAGCAGCCTTGGTTCGGGGGAGCAGTACTTC.

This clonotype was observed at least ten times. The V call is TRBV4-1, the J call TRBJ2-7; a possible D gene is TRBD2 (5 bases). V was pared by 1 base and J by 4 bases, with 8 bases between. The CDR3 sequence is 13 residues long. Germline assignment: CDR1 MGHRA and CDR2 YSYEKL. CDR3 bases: TGCGCCAGCAGCCAAGCCTGGGAGTACGAGCAGTACTTC. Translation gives CASSQAWEYEQYF.

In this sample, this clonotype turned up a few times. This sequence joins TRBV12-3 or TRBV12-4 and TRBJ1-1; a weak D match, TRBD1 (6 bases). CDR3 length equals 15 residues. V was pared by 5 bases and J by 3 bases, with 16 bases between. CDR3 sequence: CASSPDRGRDTEAFF. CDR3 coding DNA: TGTGCCAGCAGTCCGGACAGAGGGAGGGACACTGAAGCTTTCTTT.

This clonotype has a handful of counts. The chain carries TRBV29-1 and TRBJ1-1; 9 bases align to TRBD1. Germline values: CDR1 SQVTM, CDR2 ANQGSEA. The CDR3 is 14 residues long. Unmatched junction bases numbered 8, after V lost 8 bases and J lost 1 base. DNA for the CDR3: TGCAGCTACGTGCGGGGACAGGGGAACACTGAAGCTTTCTTT. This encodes CSYVRGQGNTEAFF.

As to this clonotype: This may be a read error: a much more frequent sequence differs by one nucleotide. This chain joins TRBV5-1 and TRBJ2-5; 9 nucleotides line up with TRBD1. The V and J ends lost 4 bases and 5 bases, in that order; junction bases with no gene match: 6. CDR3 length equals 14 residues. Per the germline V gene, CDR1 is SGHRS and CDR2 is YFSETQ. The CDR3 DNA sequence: TGCGCCAGCAGCCGGGACAGGGCCCATGAGACCCAGTACTTC. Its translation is CASSRDRAHETQYF.

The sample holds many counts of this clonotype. The CDR3 DNA follows: TGTGCCAGCAGCCCCGGGACTCGAAGCTCCTACGAGCAGTACTTC. Translation gives CASSPGTRSSYEQYF. The chain employs TRBV27 and TRBJ2-7, with D perhaps matching TRBD2 (6 bases). Germline-derived CDR1 and CDR2 are MNHEY and SMNVEV (reference sequence). This CDR3 region has 15 residues. With 6 bases removed from V and 0 bases from J, the gap between germline ends came to 15 bases.

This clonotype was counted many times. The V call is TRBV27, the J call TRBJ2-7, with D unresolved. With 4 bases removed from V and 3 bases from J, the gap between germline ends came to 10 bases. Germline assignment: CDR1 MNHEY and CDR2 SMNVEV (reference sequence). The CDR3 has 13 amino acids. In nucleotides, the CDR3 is TGTGCCAGCAGTTACCGACTCGACTACGAGCAGTACTTC. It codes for CASSYRLDYEQYF.

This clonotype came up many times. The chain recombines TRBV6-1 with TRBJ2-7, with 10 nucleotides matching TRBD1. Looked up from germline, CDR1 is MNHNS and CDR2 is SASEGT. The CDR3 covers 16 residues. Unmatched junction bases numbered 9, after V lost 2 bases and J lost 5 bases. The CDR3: CASSELRTGGNDEQYF. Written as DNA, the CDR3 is TGTGCCAGCAGTGAACTTCGGACAGGGGGGAATGACGAGCAGTACTTC.

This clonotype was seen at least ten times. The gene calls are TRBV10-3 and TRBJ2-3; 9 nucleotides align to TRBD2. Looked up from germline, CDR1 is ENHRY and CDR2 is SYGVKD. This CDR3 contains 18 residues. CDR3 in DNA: TGTGCTCCGGGCCCCAACCCCCGGCGGGGGGGCCCCGCAGATACGCAGTATTTT. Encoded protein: CAPGPNPRRGGPADTQYF.

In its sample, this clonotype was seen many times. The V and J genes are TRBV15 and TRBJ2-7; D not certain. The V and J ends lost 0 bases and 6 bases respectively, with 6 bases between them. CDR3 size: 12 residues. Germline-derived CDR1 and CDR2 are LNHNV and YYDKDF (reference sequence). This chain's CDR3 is CATSRDLGEQYF. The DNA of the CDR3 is TGTGCCACCAGCAGAGATTTGGGCGAGCAGTACTTC. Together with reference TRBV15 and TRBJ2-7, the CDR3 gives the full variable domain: DAMVIQNPRYQVTQFGKPVTLSCSQTLNHNVMYWYQQKSSQAPKLLFHYYDKDFNNEADTPDNFQSRRPNTSFCFLDIRSPGLGDTAMYLCATSRDLGEQYFGPGTRLTVT.

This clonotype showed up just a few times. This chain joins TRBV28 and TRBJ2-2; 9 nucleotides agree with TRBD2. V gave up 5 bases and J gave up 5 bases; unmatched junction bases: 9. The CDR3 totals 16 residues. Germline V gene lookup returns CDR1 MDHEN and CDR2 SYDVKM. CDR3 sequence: CASSAIGTSLTGELFF. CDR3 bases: TGTGCCAGCAGTGCAATAGGGACTAGCTTAACCGGGGAGCTGTTTTTT.

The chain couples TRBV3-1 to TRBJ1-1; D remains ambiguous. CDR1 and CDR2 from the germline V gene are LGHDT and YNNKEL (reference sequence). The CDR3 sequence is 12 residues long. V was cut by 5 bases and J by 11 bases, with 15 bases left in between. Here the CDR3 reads CASSTPATEAFF. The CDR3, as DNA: TGTGCCAGCAGCACACCGGCGACGGAGGCTTTCTTT.

CDR3 sequence: CASRGPTRGAPLHF. The CDR3 DNA follows: TGTGCCAGCAGGGGACCCACCCGGGGGGCACCCCTCCACTTT. This chain joins TRBV12-3 or TRBV12-4 and TRBJ1-6; the D gene is possibly TRBD1 (5 bases). CDR3 length: 14 amino acids. V was clipped by 6 bases and J by 11 bases, with 17 bases between them.

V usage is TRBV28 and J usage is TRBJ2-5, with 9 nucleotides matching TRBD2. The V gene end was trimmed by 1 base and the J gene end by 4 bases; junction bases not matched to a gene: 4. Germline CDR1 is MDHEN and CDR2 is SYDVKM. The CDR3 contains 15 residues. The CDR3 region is CASSLSSGVIETQYF. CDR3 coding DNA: TGTGCCAGCAGTTTATCTAGCGGGGTCATAGAGACCCAGTACTTC.

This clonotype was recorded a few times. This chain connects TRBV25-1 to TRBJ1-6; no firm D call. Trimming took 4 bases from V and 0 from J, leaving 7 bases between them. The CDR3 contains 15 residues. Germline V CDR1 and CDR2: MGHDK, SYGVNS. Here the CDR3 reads CASSGKDSYNSPLHF. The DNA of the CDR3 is TGTGCCAGCAGTGGGAAAGACTCCTATAATTCACCCCTCCACTTT.

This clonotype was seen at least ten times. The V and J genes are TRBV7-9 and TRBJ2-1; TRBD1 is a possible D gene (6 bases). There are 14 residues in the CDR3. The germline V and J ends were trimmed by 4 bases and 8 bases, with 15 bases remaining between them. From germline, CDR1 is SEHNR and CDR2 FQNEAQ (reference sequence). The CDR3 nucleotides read TGTGCCAGCAGCTCGCGACAGGTCTTCCATGAGCAGTTCTTC. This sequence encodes CASSSRQVFHEQFF.

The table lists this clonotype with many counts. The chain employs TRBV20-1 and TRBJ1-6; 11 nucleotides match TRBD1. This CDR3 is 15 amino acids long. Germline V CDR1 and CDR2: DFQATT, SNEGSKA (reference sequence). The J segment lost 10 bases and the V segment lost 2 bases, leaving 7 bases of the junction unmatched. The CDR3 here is CSARPGQGDFSPLHF. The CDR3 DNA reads TGCAGTGCTAGACCGGGACAGGGGGATTTCTCACCCCTCCACTTT.

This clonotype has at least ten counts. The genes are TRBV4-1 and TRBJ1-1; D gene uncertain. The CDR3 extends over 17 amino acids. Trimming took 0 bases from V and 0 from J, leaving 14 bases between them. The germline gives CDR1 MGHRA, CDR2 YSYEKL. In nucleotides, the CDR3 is TGCGCCAGCAGCCAAGATAAGGGAATTCTTTTGAACACTGAAGCTTTCTTT. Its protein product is CASSQDKGILLNTEAFF.

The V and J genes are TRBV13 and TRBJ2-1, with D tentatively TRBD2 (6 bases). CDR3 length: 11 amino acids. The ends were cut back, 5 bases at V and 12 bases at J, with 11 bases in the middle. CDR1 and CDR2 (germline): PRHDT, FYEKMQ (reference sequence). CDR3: CASSRRERQFF. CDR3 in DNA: TGTGCCAGCAGCCGTCGGGAGAGGCAGTTCTTC.

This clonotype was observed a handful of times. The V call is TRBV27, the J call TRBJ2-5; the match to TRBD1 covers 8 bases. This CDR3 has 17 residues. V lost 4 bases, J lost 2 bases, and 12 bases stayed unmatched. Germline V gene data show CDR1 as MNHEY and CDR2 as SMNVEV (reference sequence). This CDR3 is CASSSRTGWERQETQYF. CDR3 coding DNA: TGTGCCAGCAGTTCAAGGACAGGGTGGGAGAGGCAAGAGACCCAGTACTTC.

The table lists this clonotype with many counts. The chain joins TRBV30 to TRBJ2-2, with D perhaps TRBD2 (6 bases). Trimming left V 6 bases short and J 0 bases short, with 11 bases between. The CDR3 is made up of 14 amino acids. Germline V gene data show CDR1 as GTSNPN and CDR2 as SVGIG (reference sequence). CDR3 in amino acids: CACRWRANTGELFF. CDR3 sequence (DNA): TGTGCCTGCCGGTGGAGGGCGAACACCGGGGAGCTGTTTTTT.

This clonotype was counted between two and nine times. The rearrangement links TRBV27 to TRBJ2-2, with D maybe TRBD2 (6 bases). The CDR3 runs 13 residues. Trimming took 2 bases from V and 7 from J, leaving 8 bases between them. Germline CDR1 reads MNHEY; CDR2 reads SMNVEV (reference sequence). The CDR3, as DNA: TGTGCCAGCAGTTTAATGGGGGGCGGGGAGCTGTTTTTT. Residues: CASSLMGGGELFF.

The CDR3 bases are TGTGCCAGCAGTTGGGGGGCTGGGTATGGCTACACCTTC. Amino acid sequence: CASSWGAGYGYTF. The chain employs TRBV27 and TRBJ1-2; TRBD1 might be the D (6 bases). The CDR3 runs 13 residues. CDR1 and CDR2 from the germline V gene are MNHEY and SMNVEV (reference sequence). The V end was cut by 4 bases, the J end by 5 bases, with 11 bases between.

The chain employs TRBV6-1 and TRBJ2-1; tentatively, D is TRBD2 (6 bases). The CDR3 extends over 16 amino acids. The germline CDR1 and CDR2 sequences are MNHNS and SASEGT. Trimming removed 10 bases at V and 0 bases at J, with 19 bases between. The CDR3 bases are TGTGCCACCAGAACCTACGGGACTTCCTCCTACAATGAGCAGTTCTTC. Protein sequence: CATRTYGTSSYNEQFF.

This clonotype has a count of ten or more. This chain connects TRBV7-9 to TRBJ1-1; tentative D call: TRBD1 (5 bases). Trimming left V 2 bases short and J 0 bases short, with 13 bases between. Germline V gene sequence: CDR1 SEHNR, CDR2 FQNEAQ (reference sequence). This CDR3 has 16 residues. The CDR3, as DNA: TGTGCCAGCAGCTTATTGGGGGTACTCATGAACACTGAAGCTTTCTTT. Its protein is CASSLLGVLMNTEAFF.

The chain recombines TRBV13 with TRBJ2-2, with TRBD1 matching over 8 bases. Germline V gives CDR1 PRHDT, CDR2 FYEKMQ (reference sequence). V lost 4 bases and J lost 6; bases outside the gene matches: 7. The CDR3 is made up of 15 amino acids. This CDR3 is CASSSGQGGPGELFF. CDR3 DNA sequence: TGTGCCAGCAGCTCAGGACAGGGCGGGCCCGGGGAGCTGTTTTTT.